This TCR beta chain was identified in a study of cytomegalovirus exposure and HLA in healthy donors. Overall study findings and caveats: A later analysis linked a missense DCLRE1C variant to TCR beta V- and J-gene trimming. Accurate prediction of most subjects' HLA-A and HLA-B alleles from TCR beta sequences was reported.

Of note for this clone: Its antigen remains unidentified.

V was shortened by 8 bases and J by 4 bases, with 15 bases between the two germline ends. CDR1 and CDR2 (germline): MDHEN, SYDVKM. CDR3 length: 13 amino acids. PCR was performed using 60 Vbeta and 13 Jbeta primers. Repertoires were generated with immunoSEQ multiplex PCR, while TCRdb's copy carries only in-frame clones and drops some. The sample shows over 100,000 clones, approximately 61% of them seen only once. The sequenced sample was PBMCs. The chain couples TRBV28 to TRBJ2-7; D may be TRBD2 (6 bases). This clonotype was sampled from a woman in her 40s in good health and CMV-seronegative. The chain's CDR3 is CASQRRGSYEQYF. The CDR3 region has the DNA TGTGCCAGCCAACGGAGGGGATCGTACGAGCAGTACTTC.